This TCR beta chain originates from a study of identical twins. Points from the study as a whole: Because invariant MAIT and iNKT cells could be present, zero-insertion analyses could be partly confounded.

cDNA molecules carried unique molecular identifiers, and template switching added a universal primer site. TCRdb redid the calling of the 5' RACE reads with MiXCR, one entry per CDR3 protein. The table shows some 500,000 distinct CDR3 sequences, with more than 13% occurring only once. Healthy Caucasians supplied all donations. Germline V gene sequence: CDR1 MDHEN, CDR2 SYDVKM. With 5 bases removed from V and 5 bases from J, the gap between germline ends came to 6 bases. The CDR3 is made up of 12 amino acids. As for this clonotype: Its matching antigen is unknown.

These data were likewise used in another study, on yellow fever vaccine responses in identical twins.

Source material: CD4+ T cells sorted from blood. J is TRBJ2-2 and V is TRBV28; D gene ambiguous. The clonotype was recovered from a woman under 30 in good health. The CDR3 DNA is TGTGCCAGCAGTCCGCAGACCGGGGAGCTGTTTTTT. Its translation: CASSPQTGELFF. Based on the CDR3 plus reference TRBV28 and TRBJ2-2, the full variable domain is DVKVTQSSRYLVKRTGEKVFLECVQDMDHENMFWYRQDPGLGLRLIYFSYDVKMKEKGDIPEGYSVSREKKERFSLILESASTNQTSMYLCASSPQTGELFFGEGSRLTVL.